Each of the 7 T cell receptor beta chains below was sequenced from the same sample in a study of spatial heterogeneity in lung cancer. TCRdb itself ran the 5' RACE reads through MiXCR, one entry per CDR3 protein. The data contain roughly 71,000 distinct CDR3 sequences, about 9.5% of them singletons. Time point noted: blood at routine non-recurrence follow-up after resection. The material was PBMCs, obtained at follow-up. All receptors derive from a female donor with early-stage non-small cell lung cancer.

There are many counts of this clonotype. The rearrangement uses TRBV20-1 and TRBJ1-1, with D possibly matching TRBD1 (5 bases). V was cut by 6 bases and J by 0 bases, with 8 bases left in between. The CDR3 runs 12 residues. The germline V gene has CDR1 DFQATT and CDR2 SNEGSKA (reference sequence). The CDR3 bases are TGCAGTGCCTGGGACTTGAACACTGAAGCTTTCTTT. Protein sequence: CSAWDLNTEAFF.

This clonotype showed up many times. The junction departs from germline at one end; a sequencing error may be responsible. V and J are TRBV11-2 and TRBJ2-4; possibly TRBD2 for D (6 bases). Germline CDR1 SGHAT, CDR2 FQNNGV. The CDR3 sequence is 13 residues long. CDR3 bases: TGTGCCAGCAGCTTAAACGAGCAGGTTTCGGGGGACTTC. Translating it yields CASSLNEQVSGDF.

This clonotype has a count of ten or more. The rearrangement joins TRBV7-3 to TRBJ2-7; 9 nucleotides agree with TRBD2. The CDR3 covers 13 residues. J lost 6 bases, V lost 5 bases, and 5 bases had no gene match. The germline V gene encodes CDR1 SGHTA and CDR2 FQGTGA. The CDR3 is CASSRGLAGEQYF. CDR3 nucleotides: TGTGCCAGCAGCCGGGGACTAGCCGGCGAGCAGTACTTC. The full variable domain, rest sourced from reference TRBV7-3 and TRBJ2-7, is GAGVSQTPSNKVTEKGKYVELRCDPISGHTALYWYRQSLGQGPEFLIYFQGTGAADDSGLPNDRFFAVRPEGSVSTLKIQRTERGDSAVYLCASSRGLAGEQYFGPGTRLTVT.

This clonotype was recorded at least ten times. The chain recombines TRBV7-8 with TRBJ2-7, with D possibly being TRBD1 or TRBD2 (5 bases each). This CDR3 is built from 18 residues. With 5 bases removed from V and 0 bases from J, the gap between germline ends came to 23 bases. Germline assignment: CDR1 SGHVS and CDR2 FQNEAQ. The CDR3 loop reads CASSKPDRGSLSSYEQYF. CDR3 sequence (DNA): TGTGCCAGCAGCAAACCCGACAGAGGGTCTTTAAGCTCCTACGAGCAGTACTTC.

This clonotype has more than one count but fewer than ten. The chain is built from TRBV20-1 and TRBJ1-5, with TRBD1 identical over 7 bases. The CDR3 is made up of 15 amino acids. Looked up from germline, CDR1 is DFQATT and CDR2 is SNEGSKA (reference sequence). The ends lost 8 bases at V and 4 bases at J; junction bases unmatched: 14. CDR3 amino acids: CSFLIRDSYNQPQHF. CDR3 nucleotides: TGCAGTTTCCTGATCCGGGACAGCTATAATCAGCCCCAGCATTTT.

This clonotype came up a few times. The V call is TRBV29-1, the J call TRBJ2-7, with D unclear. The germline gives CDR1 SQVTM, CDR2 ANQGSEA. The V and J ends lost 4 bases and 3 bases respectively, with 16 bases between them. This CDR3 comprises 14 residues. The CDR3 spells CSVGSGSGNYEQYF. As DNA, the CDR3 is TGCAGCGTTGGGAGTGGCAGTGGAAACTACGAGCAGTACTTC.

The sample holds many counts of this clonotype. V and J are TRBV27 and TRBJ2-7; D not certain. The germline V gene encodes CDR1 MNHEY and CDR2 SMNVEV (reference sequence). The CDR3 totals 12 residues. V gave up 6 bases and J gave up 7 bases, with 13 bases separating them. This CDR3 is CASSSHLREQYF. As DNA, the CDR3 is TGTGCCAGCAGCTCCCACTTACGGGAGCAGTACTTC.